What follows are 18 T cell receptor beta chains derived from one specimen sequenced in a study of T cells after yellow fever vaccination (dated by TCRdb to between 2018 and 2020). The treatment or condition label for this specimen denotes: live attenuated yellow fever vaccine strain. Libraries were built with 5' RACE. The sample was run on an Illumina HiSeq 2500. TCRdb passed the public sequencing reads through fastp at Q25 and MiXCR, retaining productive beta sequences. Each record represents a unique CDR3 protein, reported with the most common genes and DNA among its rows. This sample is represented by about 22,000 distinct CDR3 sequences; around 5% of them were singletons. 20% of the sample is held by the ten biggest clonotypes. The sequenced sample was PBMCs, either bulk or a sorted T-cell subset (CD4+, CD8+, memory, or dextramer-sorted; not recorded which), obtained more than 35 days after the first yellow fever vaccination. The receptors here all came from a man aged 18 to 29 who received the YFV17D yellow fever vaccine.

This clonotype came up many times. This chain links TRBV7-2 with TRBJ1-1; TRBD1 aligns across 7 bases. Losses at the gene ends were 5 bases for V and 5 bases for J; bases not matched to a gene: 8. The CDR3 sequence is 14 residues long. Germline V lookup: CDR1 SGHTA, CDR2 FQGNSA. CDR3 sequence reads: CASSPQGRRTEAFF. The CDR3 DNA follows: TGTGCCAGCAGCCCACAGGGGAGAAGGACTGAAGCTTTCTTT. Filled out from reference TRBV7-2 and TRBJ1-1, the complete variable domain reads GAGVSQSPSNKVTEKGKDVELRCDPISGHTALYWYRQSLGQGLEFLIYFQGNSAPDKSGLPSDRFSAERTGGSVSTLTIQRTQQEDSAVYLCASSPQGRRTEAFFGQGTRLTVV.

Points on this clonotype: A much larger clone lies one base from this, so it may be a read error. This chain joins TRBV5-1 and TRBJ1-1; possibly TRBD1 for D (6 bases). The CDR3 extends over 16 amino acids. CDR1 and CDR2 from the germline V gene are SGHRS and YFSETQ. CDR3 in DNA: TGCGGCAGCAGCCCCGGGGCGGGGGCTGTCGACACTGAAGCTTTCTTT. It encodes CGSSPGAGAVDTEAFF.

This clonotype has a count of ten or more. The V call is TRBV5-1, the J call TRBJ1-1; 7 nucleotides line up with TRBD1. CDR3 length: 14 amino acids. The junction had 1 base not matched to a gene; V was cut back by 0 bases and J by 2 bases. Germline V gives CDR1 SGHRS, CDR2 YFSETQ. CDR3 sequence: CASSLAGGNTEAFF. As DNA, the CDR3 is TGCGCCAGCAGCTTGGCAGGGGGAAACACTGAAGCTTTCTTT.

This clonotype was counted many times. The V gene is TRBV9, the J gene TRBJ2-1; TRBD2 aligns across 8 bases. V shed 4 bases and J 9 bases; nucleotides not matched to a gene: 12. This CDR3 comprises 15 residues. Per the germline V gene, CDR1 is SGDLS and CDR2 is YYNGEE. This chain's CDR3 is CASSPRGSGASEQFF. The CDR3 region has the DNA TGTGCCAGCAGCCCCCGGGGTAGCGGGGCTAGTGAGCAGTTCTTC.

The table lists this clonotype with many counts. The chain employs TRBV24-1 and TRBJ2-1; D unresolved. V dropped 4 bases and J dropped 0 bases, with 12 bases sitting between them. Germline assignment: CDR1 KGHDR and CDR2 SFDVKD. CDR3 length: 16 residues. Here the CDR3 reads CATSDPNASSYNEQFF. The CDR3 DNA reads TGTGCCACCAGTGACCCGAATGCAAGCTCCTACAATGAGCAGTTCTTC.

By sample share, this clonotype is medium-sized. The chain links TRBV6-4 to TRBJ2-3; possible D gene TRBD2, 5 bases. The CDR3 contains 14 residues. V lost 3 bases and J 0 bases, leaving 7 bases between the germline ends. Germline V gene sequence: CDR1 MRHNA, CDR2 SNTAGT. In DNA form, the CDR3 reads TGTGCCAGCAGTGAAAGAGGGAGCACAGATACGCAGTATTTT. Amino acid sequence: CASSERGSTDTQYF.

There are many counts of this clonotype. This chain joins TRBV5-1 and TRBJ2-2; maybe TRBD2 (5 bases). V was pared by 0 bases and J by 0 bases, with 9 bases between. The CDR3 consists of 16 residues. Looked up from germline, CDR1 is SGHRS and CDR2 is YFSETQ. The DNA for the CDR3 is TGCGCCAGCAGCTTGGAGGTCGGGGCGAACACCGGGGAGCTGTTTTTT. It specifies CASSLEVGANTGELFF.

This clonotype was recorded many times. The chain links TRBV20-1 to TRBJ2-3, with 10 bases aligning to TRBD2. Germline V gene sequence: CDR1 DFQATT, CDR2 SNEGSKA (reference sequence). The CDR3 loop spans 14 amino acids. Trimming took 7 bases from V and 1 from J; bases not matched to a gene: 5. The CDR3 DNA reads as TGCAGTGGAAGCGGGGGGGCTGGCACAGATACGCAGTATTTT. Translation: CSGSGGAGTDTQYF.

Many counts were recorded for this clonotype. The chain joins TRBV28 to TRBJ1-6; TRBD1 matches at 7 bases. Trimming cost V 3 bases and J 14 bases; bases outside gene matches: 13. Looked up from germline, CDR1 is MDHEN and CDR2 is SYDVKM. CDR3 size: 15 residues. For the CDR3, the DNA is TGTGCCAGCAGTTTTGCGGGGACAGACCTTATCACCCTCCACTTT. Residues: CASSFAGTDLITLHF.

This clonotype has at least ten counts. The chain links TRBV6-5 to TRBJ1-1; the D gene is possibly TRBD1 (6 bases). Trimming removed 6 bases at V and 4 bases at J, with 9 bases between. Germline V gives CDR1 MNHEY, CDR2 SVGAGI. The CDR3 is 12 residues long. The chain's CDR3 is CASRRGATEAFF. DNA for the CDR3: TGTGCCAGCAGAAGGGGGGCCACTGAAGCTTTCTTT.

This clonotype was seen repeatedly, ten times or more. CDR3 DNA: TGTGCCAGCAGTCGGACCGTTCTCAGGAGCTATGGCTACACCTTC. Protein: CASSRTVLRSYGYTF. The gene calls are TRBV12-3 or TRBV12-4 and TRBJ1-2; unclear D gene. This CDR3 contains 15 residues. V lost 5 bases and J lost 4, with 17 bases in between.

This clonotype was seen repeatedly, ten times or more. The chain uses TRBV2 and TRBJ1-6; D ambiguous. This CDR3 has 11 residues. In germline, CDR1 is SNHLY, CDR2 FYNNEI. Trimming removed 7 bases at V and 7 bases at J, with 5 bases between. The CDR3 sequence: CASIGNSPLHF. The CDR3 region has the DNA TGTGCCAGCATAGGGAATTCACCCCTCCACTTT.

This clonotype was detected ten times or more. The chain is built from TRBV20-1 and TRBJ1-6; possibly TRBD1 for D (6 bases). The germline V gene has CDR1 DFQATT and CDR2 SNEGSKA (reference sequence). The CDR3 spans 14 residues. Trimming cost V 1 base and J 7 bases, with 11 bases left between them. In nucleotides, the CDR3 is TGCAGTGCTAGAGGCCACAGGGAGAATTCACCCCTCCACTTT. This encodes CSARGHRENSPLHF.

This clonotype has ten or more counts. CDR3 sequence reads: CASGRTGTGPNTIYF. The CDR3 DNA reads as TGTGCCAGCGGCCGTACCGGGACAGGGCCCAACACCATATATTTT. J is TRBJ1-3 and V is TRBV7-2, with 9 nucleotides matching TRBD1. This CDR3 region has 15 residues. Unmatched junction bases numbered 12, after V lost 8 bases and J lost 7 bases. Germline V CDR1 and CDR2: SGHTA, FQGNSA. Supplemented by reference TRBV7-2 and TRBJ1-3, the full variable domain reads GAGVSQSPSNKVTEKGKDVELRCDPISGHTALYWYRQSLGQGLEFLIYFQGNSAPDKSGLPSDRFSAERTGGSVSTLTIQRTQQEDSAVYLCASGRTGTGPNTIYFGEGSWLTVV.

In this sample, this clonotype turned up many times. The junction departs from germline at one end; a sequencing error may be responsible. The chain has TRBV7-7 and TRBJ2-3; 9 nucleotides align to TRBD1. The germline gives CDR1 SSHAT, CDR2 FNYEAQ (reference sequence). The CDR3 is made up of 15 amino acids. DNA for the CDR3: TGTGCTAGCAGCCTACAGGGGGCCCCCACAGATACGCAGTATTTT. Translating gives CASSLQGAPTDTQYF.

This clonotype was seen ten or more times. This sequence joins TRBV6-1 and TRBJ2-1; D unresolved. In germline, CDR1 is MNHNS, CDR2 SASEGT. This CDR3 is 11 amino acids long. With 6 bases removed from V and 13 bases from J, the gap between germline ends came to 13 bases. The CDR3 spells CASRENEIQFF. The CDR3 region has the DNA TGTGCCAGCAGAGAAAACGAAATCCAGTTCTTC.

This clonotype was counted at least ten times. The rearrangement joins TRBV20-1 to TRBJ2-5, with D perhaps assigned TRBD1 or TRBD2 (5 bases each). The CDR3 totals 14 residues. Deletions cut 1 base from V and 1 base from J, with 10 bases between. Germline V CDR1 and CDR2: DFQATT, SNEGSKA (reference sequence). The CDR3 DNA reads TGCAGTGCTAGAGTACTAGGGACCCAAGAGACCCAGTACTTC. Encoded protein: CSARVLGTQETQYF.

In this sample, this clonotype turned up many times. V usage is TRBV12-3 or TRBV12-4 and J usage is TRBJ2-1; 8 bases fit TRBD2. V shed 3 bases, J shed 8 bases, and the junction held 6 bases outside the gene matches. The CDR3 consists of 14 residues. The CDR3 DNA reads as TGTGCCAGCAGTTTCCGACTAGCGAGCGATGAGCAGTTCTTC. Translated, it gives CASSFRLASDEQFF.